The clone carrying this T cell receptor (beta chain) occurred a few times. Source study methods: Reference gene primer amplification yielded estimated nucleated cell counts. Sequencing was performed with immunoSEQ multiplex PCR; in TCRdb, only in-frame clones are kept and a portion is missing. That table furnishes V, J and clone size, whereas the DNA furnished D and trimming. The sample lists more than 95,000 clones, around 83% seen once, with 10% to 15% in the top ten. V lost 0 bases and J lost 7, with 12 bases in between. The germline V gene has CDR1 MNHEY and CDR2 SVGAGI. The CDR3 has 15 amino acids. The data belong to a study of blood T cell repertoires in COVID-19. Study at large: The study drew acute and convalescent COVID-19 samples from the United States, Italy and Spain. T cells, B-cell-depleted T cells, or PBMCs provided the cDNA or gDNA that served as material.

V and J are TRBV6-5 and TRBJ1-4; D ambiguous. This TCR was recovered from a man aged 55-75 years with acute or convalescent COVID-19. The sequencing sample was made of peripheral blood. CDR3 bases: TGTGCCAGCAGTTACTCGCCGGGAAGGCGTGAAAAACTGTTTTTT. It encodes CASSYSPGRREKLFF.